These 13 T cell receptor beta chains were all obtained from the same sample, sequenced in a study of CD8+ T cells in alopecia areata. Stated treatment: oral pan-JAK inhibitor, 5-10 mg twice daily. It was cDNA, reverse transcribed from extracted RNA, that served as the sequencing template. TCRdb's copy holds only in-frame clones and misses some; the assay was immunoSEQ multiplex PCR. Here the sample spans around 100,000 clones, roughly three fifths being singletons. The sequenced sample was CD4+ T cells sorted from blood, obtained at week 24, from a patient treated with tofacitinib. These receptors originate from a human donor with alopecia areata.

The chain carries TRBV4-1 and TRBJ2-7; either TRBD1 or TRBD2 may fit D (5 bases each). The CDR3 loop spans 18 amino acids. V dropped 1 base and J dropped 0 bases, with 19 bases sitting between them. CDR1 and CDR2 from the germline V gene are MGHRA and YSYEKL. CDR3 sequence: CASSQGRRGPLSSYEQYF. The CDR3 nucleotides read TGCGCCAGCAGCCAAGGTCGCCGGGGACCTTTGAGCTCCTACGAGCAGTACTTC.

The chain combines TRBV6-5 with TRBJ2-3, with TRBD2 matching 9 bases. This CDR3 region has 15 residues. V lost 6 bases to trimming and J lost 5 bases; unmatched junction nucleotides: 9. From germline, CDR1 is MNHEY and CDR2 SVGAGI. This CDR3 is CASRGPGLAGDTQYF. CDR3 sequence (DNA): TGTGCCAGCAGAGGCCCGGGACTAGCAGGAGATACGCAGTATTTT.

This sequence joins TRBV23-1 and TRBJ2-6, with TRBD1 matching 9 bases. TRBV23-1 falls under the ORF class, with uncertain function. The CDR3 is 17 amino acids. Germline trimming cut 3 bases from V and 4 bases from J; bases unmatched to any gene: 7. Written as DNA, the CDR3 is TGCGCCAGCAGTCATCCTGGGACAGGGACCGGGGCCAACGTCCTGACTTTC. This encodes CASSHPGTGTGANVLTF.

The chain carries TRBV2 and TRBJ2-5; 7 bases match TRBD2. The CDR3 is 12 residues long. The germline CDR1 and CDR2 sequences are SNHLY and FYNNEI. V trimming: 7 bases; J trimming: 7 bases; junction bases outside the gene matches: 6. The CDR3 DNA is TGTGCCAGCAACAGCCGGGGGGTGACCCAGTACTTC. It yields the protein CASNSRGVTQYF.

This clone was counted a few times. J is TRBJ1-1 and V is TRBV29-1, with TRBD1 matching 10 bases. Trimming took 6 bases from V and 1 from J; bases not matched to a gene: 5. The CDR3 runs to 14 residues. From germline, CDR1 is SQVTM and CDR2 ANQGSEA. Here the CDR3 DNA reads TGCAGCGTCCTCCGGACAGGGGGGAACACTGAAGCTTTCTTT. This sequence encodes CSVLRTGGNTEAFF.

This clone has just a few counts. The rearrangement joins TRBV2 to TRBJ1-1; D gene uncertain. Germline values: CDR1 SNHLY, CDR2 FYNNEI. With 5 bases removed from V and 1 base from J, the gap between germline ends came to 11 bases. The CDR3 extends over 14 amino acids. CDR3 residues: CASSSASGNTEAFF. As DNA, the CDR3 is TGTGCCAGCAGTTCGGCTTCAGGGAACACTGAAGCTTTCTTT.

This clone turned up a few times. The chain couples TRBV10-3 to TRBJ2-7, with TRBD1 matching 7 bases. CDR1 and CDR2 from the germline V gene are ENHRY and SYGVKD. The CDR3 runs 16 residues. The ends lost 4 bases at V and 5 bases at J; junction bases unmatched: 14. The CDR3 DNA sequence: TGTGCCATCAGTGCGCACATTCGGGACAGTACCAACGAGCAGTACTTC. Translation: CAISAHIRDSTNEQYF.

This chain connects TRBV18 to TRBJ1-6, with D perhaps TRBD1 (6 bases). The CDR3 spans 17 residues. V gave up 6 bases and J gave up 8 bases, with 23 bases separating them. Germline V lookup: CDR1 KGHSH, CDR2 LQKENI. The CDR3 loop reads CASSLQTGGISYSPLHF. CDR3 sequence (DNA): TGTGCCAGCTCCCTACAGACCGGGGGCATCTCGTATTCACCCCTCCACTTT.

This clone appeared a few times. V gene TRBV4-2 combines with J gene TRBJ1-3; D ambiguous. Germline assignment: CDR1 LGHNA and CDR2 YNFKEQ. V lost 1 base and J 8 bases, leaving 9 bases between the germline ends. The CDR3 spans 13 residues. DNA for the CDR3: TGTGCCAGCAGCCAAGGGGAAGAAGACACCATATATTTT. This gives the protein CASSQGEEDTIYF.

In its sample, this clone was seen a few times. The same CDR3 also results from other DNA sequences found in this sample. As DNA, the CDR3 is TGTGCCAGCAGCCCGGGGGAGACCCAGTACTTC. This sequence encodes CASSPGETQYF. The genes are TRBV7-9 and TRBJ2-5, with D perhaps matching TRBD2 (5 bases). This CDR3 contains 11 residues. Germline V lookup: CDR1 SEHNR, CDR2 FQNEAQ (reference sequence). V was cut by 5 bases and J by 5 bases, with 6 bases left in between.

This clone turned up a few times. The chain carries TRBV30 and TRBJ1-1; no definite D call. Germline lookup yields CDR1 GTSNPN and CDR2 SVGIG (reference sequence). V lost 8 bases and J lost 11, with 9 bases in between. This CDR3 region has 8 residues. Written as DNA, the CDR3 is TGTGCCCTATACGGGGCTTTCTTT. It encodes CALYGAFF.

This chain joins TRBV6-5 and TRBJ2-1; D is unresolved. V lost 2 bases and J 3 bases, leaving 11 bases between the germline ends. The germline CDR1 and CDR2 sequences are MNHEY and SVGAGI. This CDR3 contains 15 residues. The DNA for the CDR3 is TGTGCCAGCAGTTACGCCGGGCGATTCTACAATGAGCAGTTCTTC. This gives the protein CASSYAGRFYNEQFF.

The rearrangement joins TRBV7-2 to TRBJ2-5, with 7 bases that match TRBD2. The J segment lost 1 base and the V segment lost 3 bases, leaving 8 bases of the junction unmatched. CDR1 is SGHTA, CDR2 FQGNSA, per germline. The CDR3 runs to 16 residues. CDR3 DNA: TGTGCCAGCAGCTTTAACACAAGGACTAGCCAAGAGACCCAGTACTTC. As protein: CASSFNTRTSQETQYF. Full variable domain (remainder filled in from reference TRBV7-2 and TRBJ2-5): GAGVSQSPSNKVTEKGKDVELRCDPISGHTALYWYRQSLGQGLEFLIYFQGNSAPDKSGLPSDRFSAERTGGSVSTLTIQRTQQEDSAVYLCASSFNTRTSQETQYFGPGTRLLVL.